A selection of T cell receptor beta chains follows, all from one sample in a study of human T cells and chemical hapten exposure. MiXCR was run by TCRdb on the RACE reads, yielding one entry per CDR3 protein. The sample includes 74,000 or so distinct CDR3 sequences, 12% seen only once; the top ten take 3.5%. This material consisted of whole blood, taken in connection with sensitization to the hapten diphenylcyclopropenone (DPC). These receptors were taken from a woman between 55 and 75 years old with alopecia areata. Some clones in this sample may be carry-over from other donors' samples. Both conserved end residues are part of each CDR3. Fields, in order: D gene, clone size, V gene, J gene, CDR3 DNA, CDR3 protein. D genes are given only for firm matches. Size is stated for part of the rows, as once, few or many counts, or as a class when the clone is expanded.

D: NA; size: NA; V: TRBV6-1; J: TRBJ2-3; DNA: TGTGCCAGCAGTGAACGGCACCCCGGTGCAGATACGCAGTATTTT; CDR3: CASSERHPGADTQYF
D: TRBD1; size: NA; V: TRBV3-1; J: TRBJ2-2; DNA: TGTGCCAGCAGCCACAAGGGACAGTCGCAAGCTATCGGGGAGCTGTTTTTT; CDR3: CASSHKGQSQAIGELFF
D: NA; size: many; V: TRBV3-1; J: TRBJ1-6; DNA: TGTGCCAGCAGCCAAGATTGGGACCGATCACCCCTCCACTTT; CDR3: CASSQDWDRSPLHF
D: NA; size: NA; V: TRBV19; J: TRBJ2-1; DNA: TGTGCCAACAGGGCCTCTGAGCAGTTCTTC; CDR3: CANRASEQFF
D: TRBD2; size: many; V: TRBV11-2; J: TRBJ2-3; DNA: TGTGCCAGCAGCTTTAGCGGGGGACGTGGAGATACGCAGTATTTT; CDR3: CASSFSGGRGDTQYF
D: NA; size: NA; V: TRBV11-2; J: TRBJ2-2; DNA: TGTGCCACCGGGGAGATTCCGGTTAACACCGGGGAGCTGTTTTTT; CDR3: CATGEIPVNTGELFF
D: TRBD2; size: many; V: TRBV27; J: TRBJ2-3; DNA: TGTGCCAGCAGGTGGCGAAGCGGGGGGGCCACAGATACGCAGTATTTT; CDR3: CASRWRSGGATDTQYF
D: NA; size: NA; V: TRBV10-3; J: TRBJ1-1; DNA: TGTGCCACATCCGGGACCGCGTCCGGGGAAGCTTTCTTT; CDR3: CATSGTASGEAFF
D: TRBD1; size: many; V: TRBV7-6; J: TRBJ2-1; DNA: TGTGCCAGCAGCCCCCGGACAGGGAGCTCCTACAATGAGCAGTTCTTC; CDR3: CASSPRTGSSYNEQFF
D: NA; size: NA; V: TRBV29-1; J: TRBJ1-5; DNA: TGCAGCGTTGTTTGGGGGTATAGCAATCAGCCCCAGCATTTT; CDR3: CSVVWGYSNQPQHF
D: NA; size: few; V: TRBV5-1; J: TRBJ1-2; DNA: TGCGCCAGCAGCTTGAATCCGGCGACAGACTATGGCTACACCTTC; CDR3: CASSLNPATDYGYTF
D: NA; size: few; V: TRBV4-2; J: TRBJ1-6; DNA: TGTGCCAGCAGCCCATCGACAGGCCCCTATTCACCCCTCCACTTT; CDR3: CASSPSTGPYSPLHF
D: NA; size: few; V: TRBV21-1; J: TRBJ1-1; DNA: TGTGCCAGCAGCAATTCATGGGGGAACACTGAAGCTTTCTTT; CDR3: CASSNSWGNTEAFF
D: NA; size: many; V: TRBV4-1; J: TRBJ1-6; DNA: TGCGCCAGCAGCCTCGGACCCCGGGCCTCACCCCTCCACTTT; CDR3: CASSLGPRASPLHF
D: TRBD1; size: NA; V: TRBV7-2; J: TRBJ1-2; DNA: TGTGCCAGCAGCAAAGACAGGGCCTATGGCTACACCTTC; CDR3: CASSKDRAYGYTF
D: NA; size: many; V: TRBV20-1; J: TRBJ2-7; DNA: TGCAGTGCTAGAGATCCAACCCCTTTCTACGAGCAGTACTTC; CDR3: CSARDPTPFYEQYF
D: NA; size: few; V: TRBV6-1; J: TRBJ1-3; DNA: TGTGCCAGCAGTGACCCGACACACTCTGGAAACACCATATATTTT; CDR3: CASSDPTHSGNTIYF
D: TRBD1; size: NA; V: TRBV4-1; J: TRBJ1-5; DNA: TGCGCCAGCAGCCATGGACAGGGGCAGCCCCAGCATTTT; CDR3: CASSHGQGQPQHF
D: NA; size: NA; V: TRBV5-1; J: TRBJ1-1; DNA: TGCGCCAGCAGCTTGATCCGAGCTTTGAACACTGAAGCTTTCTTT; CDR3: CASSLIRALNTEAFF
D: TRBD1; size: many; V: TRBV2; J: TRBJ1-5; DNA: TGTGCCAGCAGCGCAAAGGACAGGGGATATGGTTGGAATCAGCCCCAGCATTTT; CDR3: CASSAKDRGYGWNQPQHF
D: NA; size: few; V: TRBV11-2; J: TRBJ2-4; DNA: TGTGCCAGCAGCTTAGATCTATTAATGATAGCCAAAAACATTCAGTACTTC; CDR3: CASSLDLLMIAKNIQYF
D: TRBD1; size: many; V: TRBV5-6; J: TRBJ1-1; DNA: TGTGCCAGCAGCGGCAGGGCACAGGGGAGCACTGAAGCTTTCTTT; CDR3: CASSGRAQGSTEAFF
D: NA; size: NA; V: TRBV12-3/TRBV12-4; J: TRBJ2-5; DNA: TGTGCCAGCAGTTTAGCAGGAGTCCGAGGGACCCAGTACTTC; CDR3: CASSLAGVRGTQYF
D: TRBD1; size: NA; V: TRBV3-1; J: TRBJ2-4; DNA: TGTGCCAGCTCCGCAGGGGGAATAGCCAAAAACATTCAGTACTTC; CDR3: CASSAGGIAKNIQYF
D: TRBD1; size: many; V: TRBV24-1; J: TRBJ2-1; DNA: TGTGCCACCAGTGATGGGGACAGGGCTTCCAGCTCCTACAATGAGCAGTTCTTC; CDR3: CATSDGDRASSSYNEQFF